The next 30 T cell receptor beta chains were all read from a single sample in a study of blood T cell repertoires in COVID-19. TCRdb's table, derived via immunoSEQ multiplex PCR, lists solely in-frame clones and lacks some. The data contain more than 200,000 clones, over 65% of them singletons. Material for sequencing was peripheral blood. The receptor source for this set is a woman in her 70s with active or convalescent COVID-19.

This rearrangement joins TRBV5-4 to TRBJ2-4; 14 bases are a match to TRBD2. V shed 0 bases and J 8 bases; nucleotides not matched to a gene: 4. This CDR3 comprises 16 residues. CDR1 is SGHNT and CDR2 is YYREEE in the germline V gene (reference sequence). The CDR3 nucleotides are TGTGCCAGCAGCTTGGGACTAGCGGGGGGGCCAGACATTCAGTACTTC. Translation gives CASSLGLAGGPDIQYF.

The chain combines TRBV6-5 with TRBJ1-6; the D gene is possibly TRBD1 (5 bases). This CDR3 has 15 amino acids. The germline gives CDR1 MNHEY, CDR2 SVGAGI. V was cut by 6 bases and J by 6 bases, with 15 bases left in between. CDR3 in DNA: TGTGCCAGCAGGCAGGGTAGCCGGCTTAATTCACCCCTCCACTTT. It translates to CASRQGSRLNSPLHF.

The chain employs TRBV19 and TRBJ2-2; 10 positions match TRBD1. The V and J ends lost 7 bases and 7 bases, in that order; junction bases with no gene match: 15. This CDR3 comprises 17 residues. The V gene's germline CDR1 is LNHDA and CDR2 SQIVND (reference sequence). DNA for the CDR3: TGTGCCAGTATTCCCCAGGCGGGGACAGGGGAGTACGGGGAGCTGTTTTTT. It codes for CASIPQAGTGEYGELFF. Based on the CDR3 plus reference TRBV19 and TRBJ2-2, the full variable domain is DGGITQSPKYLFRKEGQNVTLSCEQNLNHDAMYWYRQDPGQGLRLIYYSQIVNDFQKGDIAEGYSVSREKKESFPLTVTSAQKNPTAFYLCASIPQAGTGEYGELFFGEGSRLTVL.

The chain carries TRBV11-2 and TRBJ2-3; 7 bases map to TRBD2. Germline V gene sequence: CDR1 SGHAT, CDR2 FQNNGV. CDR3 size: 17 residues. After removal of 1 base from V and 0 bases from J, the junction contained 7 bases not matched to a gene. CDR3 in DNA: TGTGCCAGCAGCTTAGGGGGGGGGTTCACTAGCACAGATACGCAGTATTTT. It is translated as CASSLGGGFTSTDTQYF. The full variable domain, completed using reference TRBV11-2 and TRBJ2-3, is EAGVAQSPRYKIIEKRQSVAFWCNPISGHATLYWYQQILGQGPKLLIQFQNNGVVDDSQLPKDRFSAERLKGVDSTLKIQPAKLEDSAVYLCASSLGGGFTSTDTQYFGPGTRLTVL.

CDR3 loop: CASGTINTEAFF. Here the CDR3 DNA reads TGTGCCAGCGGGACTATTAACACTGAAGCTTTCTTT. The V call is TRBV12-3 or TRBV12-4, the J call TRBJ1-1; a possible D gene is TRBD1 (5 bases). This CDR3 is built from 12 residues. The germline V and J ends were trimmed by 8 bases and 2 bases, with 9 bases remaining between them.

V gene TRBV2 combines with J gene TRBJ1-2, with TRBD1 matching 10 bases. This CDR3 is built from 14 residues. Germline V CDR1 and CDR2: SNHLY, FYNNEI. With V trimmed by 8 bases and J by 2 bases, 5 bases remained unmatched. This chain's CDR3 is CASGGQGRNYGYTF. The CDR3 nucleotides read TGTGCCAGCGGGGGACAGGGGCGAAACTATGGCTACACCTTC.

The V call is TRBV19, the J call TRBJ1-2, with TRBD1 matching over 9 bases. Germline V gene sequence: CDR1 LNHDA, CDR2 SQIVND (reference sequence). V trimming: 4 bases; J trimming: 3 bases; junction bases outside the gene matches: 12. CDR3 length: 17 residues. The DNA of the CDR3 is TGTGCCAGTAGTAAGGTGTACAGGGGGCGCGGGGACTATGGCTACACCTTC. This gives the protein CASSKVYRGRGDYGYTF. The full variable domain, with the rest looked up from reference TRBV19 and TRBJ1-2, is DGGITQSPKYLFRKEGQNVTLSCEQNLNHDAMYWYRQDPGQGLRLIYYSQIVNDFQKGDIAEGYSVSREKKESFPLTVTSAQKNPTAFYLCASSKVYRGRGDYGYTFGSGTRLTVV.

The chain has TRBV6-5 and TRBJ1-1, with unresolved D. Trimming took off 2 bases at V and 10 bases at J, with 20 bases between the two ends. CDR1 MNHEY and CDR2 SVGAGI come from the germline V gene. The CDR3 length is 15 residues. In DNA form, the CDR3 reads TGTGCCAGCAGTTACGGAGTAGGGTCTGAGCGGGGAGCTTTCTTT. Protein: CASSYGVGSERGAFF.

The J gene is TRBJ2-7, the V gene TRBV7-3; 12 bases match TRBD1. Germline CDR1 is SGHTA and CDR2 is FQGTGA. The V gene end was trimmed by 5 bases and the J gene end by 5 bases; junction bases not matched to a gene: 7. CDR3 size: 15 residues. The CDR3 is CASSPGTGGMNEQYF. The CDR3 region has the DNA TGTGCCAGCAGCCCAGGGACAGGGGGCATGAACGAGCAGTACTTC.

This sequence joins TRBV4-1 and TRBJ1-2; D not resolved. In germline, CDR1 is MGHRA, CDR2 YSYEKL. CDR3 length: 14 amino acids. Trimming pared 0 bases from V and 5 bases from J, leaving 10 bases between. The CDR3 sequence: CASSQEPGRYGYTF. In DNA, the CDR3 is TGCGCCAGCAGCCAAGAGCCGGGGAGATATGGCTACACCTTC.

The V call is TRBV7-2, the J call TRBJ2-7, with 7 nucleotides matching TRBD1. Losses at the gene ends were 5 bases for V and 0 bases for J; bases not matched to a gene: 4. The CDR3 totals 14 residues. From germline, CDR1 is SGHTA and CDR2 FQGNSA. For the CDR3, the DNA is TGTGCCAGCAGCGTGGGACAGAGCTCCTACGAGCAGTACTTC. Its protein is CASSVGQSSYEQYF.

The gene calls are TRBV30 and TRBJ1-1; D is unresolved. Per the germline V gene, CDR1 is GTSNPN and CDR2 is SVGIG (reference sequence). V lost 4 bases and J lost 1, with 13 bases in between. This CDR3 contains 14 residues. The CDR3 sequence: CAWMPLGPNTEAFF. The CDR3 DNA sequence: TGTGCCTGGATGCCTCTAGGCCCGAACACTGAAGCTTTCTTT.

The DNA for the CDR3 is TGTGCCAGCTCACCGGGGGCTCAGGAAGATGAGCAGTTCTTC. Its protein is CASSPGAQEDEQFF. The rearrangement joins TRBV18 to TRBJ2-1, with D perhaps matching TRBD1 (6 bases). CDR3 length: 14 amino acids. Germline loops: CDR1 KGHSH, CDR2 LQKENI. V dropped 3 bases and J dropped 8 bases, with 14 bases sitting between them.

The V gene is TRBV6-5, the J gene TRBJ2-3; no clear D gene. Trimming removed 0 bases from V and 0 bases from J, with 10 bases in between. Germline CDR1 MNHEY, CDR2 SVGAGI. The CDR3 is 16 amino acids. The CDR3 loop is CASSYSGDPSTDTQYF. The CDR3 DNA reads as TGTGCCAGCAGTTACTCTGGAGACCCTAGCACAGATACGCAGTATTTT.

The rearrangement uses TRBV6-2 or TRBV6-3 and TRBJ1-5; 7 bases are a match to TRBD1. The V segment lost 6 bases and the J segment 4 bases; nucleotides outside the gene matches: 3. CDR3 size: 13 residues. CDR1 and CDR2 (germline): MNHEY, SVGEGT. The CDR3 DNA reads TGTGCCAGCAGCGACAGGGCGAATCAGCCCCAGCATTTT. It yields the protein CASSDRANQPQHF.

The rearrangement uses TRBV4-3 and TRBJ2-3, with D possibly TRBD2 on 5 matching bases. The CDR3 is made up of 16 amino acids. V was shortened by 1 base and J by 1 base, with 12 bases between the two germline ends. Germline V gives CDR1 LGHNA, CDR2 YSLEER. The CDR3 nucleotides read TGCGCCAGCAGCCAAGGGGAGCACAACCGCACAGATACGCAGTATTTT. This translates into CASSQGEHNRTDTQYF.

The V call is TRBV15, the J call TRBJ2-3, with 10 bases aligning to TRBD2. Germline values: CDR1 LNHNV, CDR2 YYDKDF (reference sequence). Trimming cost V 2 bases and J 6 bases; bases outside gene matches: 5. The length of the CDR3 is 15 residues. CDR3 loop: CATSRSGGAGDTQYF. The CDR3 DNA sequence: TGTGCCACCAGCAGAAGCGGGGGGGCCGGGGATACGCAGTATTTT. The complete variable domain, with remaining parts taken from reference TRBV15 and TRBJ2-3, reads DAMVIQNPRYQVTQFGKPVTLSCSQTLNHNVMYWYQQKSSQAPKLLFHYYDKDFNNEADTPDNFQSRRPNTSFCFLDIRSPGLGDTAMYLCATSRSGGAGDTQYFGPGTRLTVL.

CDR3 coding DNA: TGCGCCAGCAGCTTGGTGGCCTATGGGGGAGGCACTGAAGCTTTCTTT. Its translation is CASSLVAYGGGTEAFF. This chain uses TRBV5-1 with TRBJ1-1, with D possibly being TRBD1 (5 bases). The CDR3 extends over 16 amino acids. Germline assignment: CDR1 SGHRS and CDR2 YFSETQ. Trimming removed 0 bases from V and 4 bases from J, with 16 bases in between.

The chain has TRBV5-1 and TRBJ1-3, with unresolved D. The V gene lost 3 bases and the J gene lost 3 bases, with 10 bases spanning the gap. The CDR3 sequence is 14 residues long. Germline values: CDR1 SGHRS, CDR2 YFSETQ. The CDR3 protein is CASSSNHLGNTIYF. CDR3 DNA: TGCGCCAGCAGCTCTAACCACCTTGGAAACACCATATATTTT.

V gene TRBV6-5 combines with J gene TRBJ1-1; D not resolved. The V end was cut by 4 bases, the J end by 3 bases, with 12 bases between. The CDR3 spans 14 residues. Germline assignment: CDR1 MNHEY and CDR2 SVGAGI. CDR3 in DNA: TGTGCCAGCAGTTTTTCCTTGCGGGACACTGAAGCTTTCTTT. This gives the protein CASSFSLRDTEAFF.

In DNA form, the CDR3 reads TGTGCCAGCAACCGGCAGGGTAGAGAAAATGGCTACACCTTC. It encodes CASNRQGRENGYTF. The chain uses TRBV2 and TRBJ1-2; D is possibly TRBD1 (5 bases). V was trimmed by 7 bases and J by 6 bases, leaving 18 bases between them. This CDR3 is built from 14 residues. CDR1 and CDR2 from the germline V gene are SNHLY and FYNNEI.

The chain combines TRBV14 with TRBJ1-1, with 7 bases matching TRBD1. Germline CDR1 reads SGHDN; CDR2 reads FVKESK. The CDR3 is 13 amino acids. Losses at the gene ends were 4 bases for V and 8 bases for J; bases not matched to a gene: 7. The CDR3 spells CASSPSGTEEAFF. The CDR3 DNA reads as TGTGCCAGCAGCCCATCTGGGACAGAAGAAGCTTTCTTT.

V usage is TRBV2 and J usage is TRBJ1-6; D gene ambiguous. V was shortened by 0 bases and J by 7 bases, with 10 bases between the two germline ends. CDR3 length: 15 amino acids. Germline-derived CDR1 and CDR2 are SNHLY and FYNNEI. CDR3 residues: CASSEASGGNSPLHF. In DNA form, the CDR3 reads TGTGCCAGCAGTGAAGCTAGCGGCGGCAATTCACCCCTCCACTTT.

J is TRBJ2-3 and V is TRBV5-1; 14 nucleotides agree with TRBD2. Germline CDR1 SGHRS, CDR2 YFSETQ. The junction had 4 bases not matched to a gene; V was cut back by 4 bases and J by 9 bases. The CDR3 totals 14 residues. The CDR3 loop reads CASSRLAGGQTQYF. CDR3 nucleotide sequence: TGCGCCAGCAGCCGACTAGCGGGAGGGCAGACGCAGTATTTT.

This rearrangement joins TRBV13 to TRBJ1-6, with 9 bases identical to TRBD1. CDR1 and CDR2 (germline): PRHDT, FYEKMQ (reference sequence). The CDR3 contains 16 residues. V lost 0 bases, J lost 7 bases, and 4 bases stayed unmatched. The CDR3 loop is CASSLGDRGGNSPLHF. CDR3 bases: TGTGCCAGCAGCTTAGGGGACAGGGGTGGGAATTCACCCCTCCACTTT.

The chain combines TRBV4-1 with TRBJ1-3; D call uncertain. The germline V and J ends were trimmed by 3 bases and 0 bases, with 9 bases remaining between them. CDR1 and CDR2 from the germline V gene are MGHRA and YSYEKL. The CDR3 runs 15 residues. DNA of the CDR3: TGCGCCAGCAGCCACACTCGGGTCTCTGGAAACACCATATATTTT. Its translation: CASSHTRVSGNTIYF.

The gene calls are TRBV28 and TRBJ2-7; D gene unclear. There are 14 residues in the CDR3. The V end was cut by 2 bases, the J end by 3 bases, with 11 bases between. CDR1 and CDR2 (germline): MDHEN, SYDVKM. The CDR3 DNA follows: TGTGCCAGCAGTTTAGAGCCTAGTATCTACGAGCAGTACTTC. Translated: CASSLEPSIYEQYF.

This chain connects TRBV19 to TRBJ2-3; 11 bases map to TRBD2. Germline values: CDR1 LNHDA, CDR2 SQIVND (reference sequence). Unmatched junction bases numbered 4, after V lost 5 bases and J lost 0 bases. The CDR3 spans 16 residues. The CDR3 nucleotides are TGTGCCAGTAGTGGGGGACTAGCGGCTAGCACAGATACGCAGTATTTT. This translates into CASSGGLAASTDTQYF. The entire variable domain, with the rest obtained from reference TRBV19 and TRBJ2-3, is as follows: DGGITQSPKYLFRKEGQNVTLSCEQNLNHDAMYWYRQDPGQGLRLIYYSQIVNDFQKGDIAEGYSVSREKKESFPLTVTSAQKNPTAFYLCASSGGLAASTDTQYFGPGTRLTVL.

This chain uses TRBV6-1 with TRBJ2-1; 16 bases agree with TRBD2. The V segment lost 0 bases and the J segment 10 bases; nucleotides outside the gene matches: 3. Germline V lookup: CDR1 MNHNS, CDR2 SASEGT. The CDR3 has 16 residues. CDR3: CASSEAGTSGRGEQFF. The CDR3 region has the DNA TGTGCCAGCAGTGAAGCCGGGACTAGCGGGAGGGGGGAGCAGTTCTTC.

The chain is built from TRBV18 and TRBJ1-2, with D possibly TRBD1 on 5 matching bases. The CDR3 is 13 residues long. CDR1 KGHSH and CDR2 LQKENI come from the germline V gene. V was pared by 4 bases and J by 2 bases, with 8 bases between. CDR3 coding DNA: TGTGCCAGCTCACAGGGGAAAAACTATGGCTACACCTTC. As protein: CASSQGKNYGYTF.